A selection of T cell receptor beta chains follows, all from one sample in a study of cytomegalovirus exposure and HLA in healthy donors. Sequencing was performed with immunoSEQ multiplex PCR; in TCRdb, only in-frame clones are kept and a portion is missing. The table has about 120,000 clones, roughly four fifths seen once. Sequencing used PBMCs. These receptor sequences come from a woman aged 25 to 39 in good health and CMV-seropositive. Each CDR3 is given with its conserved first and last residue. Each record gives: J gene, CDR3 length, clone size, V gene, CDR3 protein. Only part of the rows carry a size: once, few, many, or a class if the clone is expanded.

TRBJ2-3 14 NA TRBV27 CASSQQGSTDTQYF
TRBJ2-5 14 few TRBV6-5 CASSKSGGTETQYF
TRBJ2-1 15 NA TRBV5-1 CASSGRDRGSNEQFF
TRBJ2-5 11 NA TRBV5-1 CASSFRETQYF
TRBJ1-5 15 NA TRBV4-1 CASSQDTGWNQPQHF
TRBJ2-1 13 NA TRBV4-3 CASSSQTGGEQFF
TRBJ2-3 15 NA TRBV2 CASSEDSGGQDTQYF
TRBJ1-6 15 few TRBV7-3 CASSLTTGGNSPLHF
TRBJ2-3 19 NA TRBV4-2 CASSSPRERGVRGTDTQYF
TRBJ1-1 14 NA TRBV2 CASSVWGSDTEAFF
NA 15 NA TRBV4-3 CASSQNLGQGYEQYF
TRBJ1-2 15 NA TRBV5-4 CASSLVRGIDYGYTF
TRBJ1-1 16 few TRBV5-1 CASSHPGQGFSTEAFF
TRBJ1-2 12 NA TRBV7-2 CASSPRGHGYTF
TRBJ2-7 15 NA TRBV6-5 CASSYSWDRSYEQYF
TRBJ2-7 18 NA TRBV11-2 CASSLGDRGFASSYEQYF
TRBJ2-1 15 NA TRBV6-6 CASSYSAADYNEQFF
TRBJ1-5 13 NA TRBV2 CASSEGGGQPQHF
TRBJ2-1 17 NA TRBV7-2 CASSARSRDRAFGEQFF
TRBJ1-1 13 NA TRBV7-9 CASSFGTLTEAFF
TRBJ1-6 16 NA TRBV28 CASSSHAWDRGSPLHF
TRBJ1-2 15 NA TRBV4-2 CASSQEGARGNGYTF
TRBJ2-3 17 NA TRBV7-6 CASSSSFRLAGSYTQYF
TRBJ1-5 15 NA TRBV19 CASRPLLGKNQPQHF
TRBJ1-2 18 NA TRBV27 CASSPLWGRDKENYGYTF
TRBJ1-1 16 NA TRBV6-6 CASSYLLGQGVAEAFF
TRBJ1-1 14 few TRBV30 CAWRLQGGNTEAFF
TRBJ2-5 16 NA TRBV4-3 CASSQETSGGPETQYF
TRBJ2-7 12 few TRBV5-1 CASSFTGDEQYF
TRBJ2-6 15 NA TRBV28 CASRDRAGGANVLTF
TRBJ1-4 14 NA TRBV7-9 CASSETGRTEKLFF